One and the same sample provided the 31 T cell receptor beta chains below, sequenced in a study of graft-versus-host responses after intestinal transplantation. What these receptors recognize is not known. Profiled with immunoSEQ multiplex PCR; TCRdb holds only in-frame clones, not every one. The data hold 85,000 to 90,000 clones, with roughly 90% observed a single time. Specimen: unstimulated CD4+ T cells sorted from spleen or lymph node cells, collected before intestinal transplant. These receptors were taken from a human donor who received an intestinal transplant.

The V and J genes are TRBV20-1 and TRBJ1-2; tentative D call: TRBD1 (5 bases). This CDR3 has 11 residues. Trimming shortened V by 7 bases and J by 4 bases, and 10 bases separated the two germline ends. Germline V gene sequence: CDR1 DFQATT, CDR2 SNEGSKA (reference sequence). CDR3 residues: CSVDSPYGYTF. CDR3 DNA sequence: TGCAGTGTTGACAGCCCCTATGGCTACACCTTC.

The chain uses TRBV2 and TRBJ1-2; D call uncertain. V was cut by 0 bases and J by 4 bases, with 15 bases left in between. The CDR3 has 16 amino acids. CDR1 SNHLY and CDR2 FYNNEI come from the germline V gene. CDR3 sequence: CASSEAGGRRSYGYTF. CDR3 coding DNA: TGTGCCAGCAGTGAAGCGGGAGGGCGCCGGTCCTATGGCTACACCTTC.

This chain connects TRBV5-1 to TRBJ1-2; maybe TRBD1 (5 bases). The CDR3 runs 13 residues. Trimming stripped 2 bases from V and 4 bases from J, with 9 bases between. Germline-derived CDR1 and CDR2 are SGHRS and YFSETQ. The CDR3 reads CASSFEQVYGYTF. In DNA form, the CDR3 reads TGCGCCAGCAGCTTTGAACAGGTCTATGGCTACACCTTC.

The CDR3 region is CASSSSVSYEQYF. The CDR3 nucleotides are TGTGCCAGCAGCTCTAGCGTATCCTACGAGCAGTACTTC. The chain carries TRBV7-9 and TRBJ2-7; D perhaps matches TRBD2 (6 bases). The CDR3 is 13 residues long. Trimming shortened V by 4 bases and J by 1 base, and 8 bases separated the two germline ends. CDR1 and CDR2 (germline): SEHNR, FQNEAQ (reference sequence).

This sequence joins TRBV9 and TRBJ2-2, with D possibly called TRBD1 or TRBD2 (6 bases each). CDR1 and CDR2 from the germline V gene are SGDLS and YYNGEE. This CDR3 spans 16 amino acids. V was shortened by 3 bases and J by 4 bases, with 16 bases between the two germline ends. The CDR3 loop reads CASSDLGGLVTGELFF. The CDR3 DNA sequence: TGTGCCAGCAGCGACCTAGGGGGACTCGTCACCGGGGAGCTGTTTTTT.

This chain uses TRBV25-1 with TRBJ2-1, with 8 bases that match TRBD2. V was pared by 3 bases and J by 9 bases, with 10 bases of the junction left unmatched. Germline CDR1 is MGHDK and CDR2 is SYGVNS. There are 15 residues in the CDR3. CDR3: CASSDSGSGSGEQFF. The CDR3 DNA reads TGTGCCAGCAGTGACTCGGGCAGCGGGAGCGGTGAGCAGTTCTTC.

This chain links TRBV7-8 with TRBJ2-3; TRBD1 matches 12 bases. The V and J ends lost 5 bases and 3 bases, in that order; junction bases with no gene match: 12. The germline V gene has CDR1 SGHVS and CDR2 FQNEAQ. This CDR3 spans 18 amino acids. Here the CDR3 reads CASSHDGTGGPRTDTQYF. CDR3 in DNA: TGTGCCAGCAGCCACGACGGGACAGGGGGCCCGAGGACAGATACGCAGTATTTT.

Only a few counts were recorded for this clone. The chain links TRBV7-8 to TRBJ2-7; D may be TRBD1 or TRBD2 (7 bases each). The CDR3 extends over 14 amino acids. Germline V gene lookup returns CDR1 SGHVS and CDR2 FQNEAQ. V lost 1 base and J 3 bases, leaving 10 bases between the germline ends. The CDR3 DNA reads TGTGCCAGCAGCTTAGGCAGGGGGGGCTACGAGCAGTACTTC. Translating gives CASSLGRGGYEQYF.

The chain recombines TRBV6-1 with TRBJ2-1; D is perhaps TRBD1 (6 bases). Germline CDR1 reads MNHNS; CDR2 reads SASEGT. Trimming took 5 bases from V and 5 from J, leaving 16 bases between them. The CDR3 spans 15 residues. As DNA, the CDR3 is TGTGCCAGCAGTAAAGACAGGCCCCTCCACAATGAGCAGTTCTTC. It encodes CASSKDRPLHNEQFF.

V and J are TRBV5-1 and TRBJ1-2, with a tentative D call TRBD1 (6 bases). V lost 2 bases and J lost 6, with 17 bases in between. In germline, CDR1 is SGHRS, CDR2 YFSETQ. The CDR3 has 15 residues. CDR3 coding DNA: TGCGCCAGCAGCTTTACCGCTACGGGGGCGGATGGCTACACCTTC. Translated, it gives CASSFTATGADGYTF.

This chain links TRBV19 with TRBJ2-7; 11 bases agree with TRBD2. CDR1 LNHDA and CDR2 SQIVND come from the germline V gene (reference sequence). The CDR3 runs to 15 residues. V lost 5 bases and J lost 4; bases outside the gene matches: 7. DNA of the CDR3: TGTGCCAGTAGTCCTATAGCGGGAGGGCCGTACGAGCAGTACTTC. Its protein is CASSPIAGGPYEQYF.

The chain is built from TRBV18 and TRBJ2-7; 8 nucleotides match TRBD1. The CDR3 has 14 residues. The germline CDR1 and CDR2 sequences are KGHSH and LQKENI. Trimming removed 3 bases from V and 3 bases from J; junction bases left unmatched: 4. The CDR3 nucleotides read TGTGCCAGCTCACCGGTGACAGGGGACTACGAGCAGTACTTC. It yields the protein CASSPVTGDYEQYF.

The CDR3 nucleotides are TGTGCCAGCAGTCCGCGTCAACAGGGCATCTACGAGCAGTACTTC. Its translation is CASSPRQQGIYEQYF. The chain employs TRBV28 and TRBJ2-7; D might be TRBD1 (6 bases). V was clipped by 5 bases and J by 3 bases, with 17 bases between them. This CDR3 has 15 amino acids. Germline CDR1 and CDR2: MDHEN and SYDVKM.

V gene TRBV5-1 combines with J gene TRBJ2-7; no definite D call. The CDR3 contains 13 residues. V dropped 4 bases and J dropped 2 bases, with 10 bases sitting between them. Germline values: CDR1 SGHRS, CDR2 YFSETQ. The CDR3 sequence: CASSITVTYEQYF. The CDR3 nucleotides read TGCGCCAGCAGCATAACTGTTACCTACGAGCAGTACTTC.

The rearrangement joins TRBV28 to TRBJ2-1; TRBD2 matches at 9 bases. CDR1 and CDR2 from the germline V gene are MDHEN and SYDVKM. The junction had 9 bases not matched to a gene; V was cut back by 5 bases and J by 1 base. The CDR3 contains 17 residues. The CDR3 DNA reads as TGTGCCAGCAGTAATATAGCGGGGGTACCTTCCTACAATGAGCAGTTCTTC. This translates into CASSNIAGVPSYNEQFF.

The chain links TRBV5-5 to TRBJ2-1, with a tentative D call TRBD2 (6 bases). This CDR3 is built from 15 residues. Trimming removed 4 bases from V and 1 base from J, with 12 bases in between. Germline V gene data show CDR1 as SGHKS and CDR2 as YYEKEE (reference sequence). CDR3 sequence (DNA): TGTGCCAGCAGCCGGGAGTGGATTTCCTACAATGAGCAGTTCTTC. Protein: CASSREWISYNEQFF.

In the case of this clone: One end of the junction does not line up with germline, which may come from a read error. Other DNA sequences in this specimen translate into the identical CDR3. V gene TRBV7-9 combines with J gene TRBJ1-3; no reliable D call. This CDR3 contains 12 residues. The V gene's germline CDR1 is SEHNR and CDR2 FQNEAQ (reference sequence). The chain's CDR3 is CASSLVSNTIYF. The DNA of the CDR3 is TGTGCCAGTAGCTTAGTATCGAACACCATATATTTT. The variable domain in full, with the rest retrieved from reference TRBV7-9 and TRBJ1-3, is DTGVSQNPRHKITKRGQNVTFRCDPISEHNRLYWYRQTLGQGPEFLTYFQNEAQLEKSRLLSDRFSAERPKGSFSTLEIQRTEQGDSAMYLCASSLVSNTIYFGEGSWLTVV.

The chain uses TRBV7-9 and TRBJ1-4; tentatively, D is TRBD1 (6 bases). Trimming stripped 6 bases from V and 0 bases from J, with 14 bases between. Germline lookup yields CDR1 SEHNR and CDR2 FQNEAQ (reference sequence). This CDR3 comprises 16 residues. CDR3 sequence reads: CASRVAGAATNEKLFF. The CDR3 DNA reads TGTGCCAGCAGGGTCGCAGGGGCCGCAACTAATGAAAAACTGTTTTTT.

V and J are TRBV30 and TRBJ1-1, with unresolved D. The length of the CDR3 is 14 residues. CDR1 and CDR2 (germline): GTSNPN, SVGIG (reference sequence). Trimming took off 5 bases at V and 6 bases at J, with 19 bases between the two ends. The CDR3 sequence is CAWCPTPRMAEAFF. CDR3 nucleotide sequence: TGTGCCTGGTGCCCGACACCAAGGATGGCTGAAGCTTTCTTT.

The gene calls are TRBV5-1 and TRBJ2-7; D is possibly TRBD1 (6 bases). V shed 4 bases and J shed 7 bases, with 24 bases lying between them. Germline V gene sequence: CDR1 SGHRS, CDR2 YFSETQ. CDR3 length equals 16 residues. The CDR3 sequence: CASSPGESRVVGEQYF. The CDR3, as DNA: TGCGCCAGCAGCCCAGGGGAGAGTCGTGTTGTGGGAGAGCAGTACTTC.

The chain recombines TRBV6-1 with TRBJ2-3, with D tentatively TRBD1 or TRBD2 (5 bases each). This CDR3 contains 13 residues. In germline, CDR1 is MNHNS, CDR2 SASEGT. Between the trimmed V and J ends, which lost 8 bases and 3 bases, there was a span of 12 bases. This CDR3 reads CASLTRGTDTQYF. The CDR3 nucleotides are TGTGCCAGCCTTACTAGGGGAACAGATACGCAGTATTTT.

The J gene is TRBJ2-4, the V gene TRBV7-9; 8 bases map to TRBD1. The CDR3 covers 19 residues. Per germline, CDR1 SEHNR and CDR2 FQNEAQ (reference sequence). J lost 0 bases, V lost 3 bases, and 13 bases had no gene match. The CDR3 DNA is TGTGCCAGCAGCTTGGGTTGGGACTTCGACAGGGGAGCCAAAAACATTCAGTACTTC. Amino acids: CASSLGWDFDRGAKNIQYF.

A remark on this clone: One junction end disagrees with the germline gene, perhaps due to a read error. The rearrangement links TRBV30 to TRBJ1-5; 7 nucleotides match TRBD1. The CDR3 consists of 14 residues. Germline CDR1 reads GTSNPN; CDR2 reads SVGIG (reference sequence). CDR3 DNA sequence: TGTGCCTGGTCGGGACAGCTACACAATCGGCCCCAGCATTTT. Encoded protein: CAWSGQLHNRPQHF.

The V gene is TRBV11-2, the J gene TRBJ1-1; the D gene is possibly TRBD1 (5 bases). V was shortened by 5 bases and J by 0 bases, with 13 bases between the two germline ends. Germline-derived CDR1 and CDR2 are SGHAT and FQNNGV. The CDR3 loop spans 15 amino acids. The CDR3 DNA sequence: TGTGCCAGCAGCCGTTCCAGGGTAATGAACACTGAAGCTTTCTTT. Its protein is CASSRSRVMNTEAFF.

This chain links TRBV28 with TRBJ1-6; 10 nucleotides line up with TRBD1. V lost 6 bases and J lost 8; bases outside the gene matches: 1. This CDR3 is 13 amino acids long. CDR1 MDHEN and CDR2 SYDVKM come from the germline V gene. The CDR3 loop reads CASRTGGDSPLHF. The CDR3 DNA follows: TGTGCCAGCAGGACAGGGGGCGATTCACCCCTCCACTTT.

This rearrangement joins TRBV5-4 to TRBJ2-2; a weak D match, TRBD1 (5 bases). In germline, CDR1 is SGHNT, CDR2 YYREEE (reference sequence). The V end was cut by 3 bases, the J end by 5 bases, with 8 bases between. This CDR3 has 13 amino acids. CDR3 protein: CASSSRTTGELFF. CDR3 DNA: TGTGCCAGCAGCTCCAGGACAACCGGGGAGCTGTTTTTT.

The chain employs TRBV28 and TRBJ2-1; TRBD2 might be the D (7 bases). V lost 5 bases and J 4 bases, leaving 15 bases between the germline ends. The CDR3 spans 15 residues. The germline V gene encodes CDR1 MDHEN and CDR2 SYDVKM. For the CDR3, the DNA is TGTGCCAGCAGTCGAGGGGGAGGGGATTACAATGAGCAGTTCTTC. Translation gives CASSRGGGDYNEQFF.

DNA for the CDR3: TGTGCCAGCAGTTACTCCCCTGGGGCCAACGTCCTGACTTTC. Amino acids: CASSYSPGANVLTF. V usage is TRBV6-6 and J usage is TRBJ2-6; the D is unclear. The CDR3 length is 14 residues. Germline V gene sequence: CDR1 MNHNY, CDR2 SVGAGI (reference sequence). V dropped 0 bases and J dropped 2 bases, with 2 bases sitting between them.

This sequence joins TRBV30 and TRBJ1-1, with D perhaps matching TRBD1 (5 bases). CDR1 is GTSNPN and CDR2 is SVGIG in the germline V gene (reference sequence). Trimming pared 2 bases from V and 3 bases from J, leaving 10 bases between. There are 13 residues in the CDR3. This CDR3 reads CAWSTRGDTEAFF. CDR3 nucleotide sequence: TGTGCCTGGAGTACCCGGGGGGACACTGAAGCTTTCTTT.

The chain carries TRBV29-1 and TRBJ2-3, with 11 nucleotides matching TRBD1. The junction had 4 bases not matched to a gene; V was cut back by 8 bases and J by 3 bases. CDR1 SQVTM and CDR2 ANQGSEA come from the germline V gene. This CDR3 has 13 residues. CDR3 protein: CSTRDRGTDTQYF. The CDR3 DNA reads TGCAGCACGCGGGACAGGGGGACAGATACGCAGTATTTT.

The chain uses TRBV5-1 and TRBJ2-1, with TRBD1 matching 7 bases. V lost 4 bases and J lost 2; bases outside the gene matches: 3. Germline V gene sequence: CDR1 SGHRS, CDR2 YFSETQ. The CDR3 has 14 residues. CDR3 in DNA: TGCGCCAGCAGCCCGGGGACAGCCTACAATGAGCAGTTCTTC. Residues: CASSPGTAYNEQFF.